The 30 T cell receptor beta chains given below trace back to one sample, sequenced in a study of cytomegalovirus exposure and HLA in healthy donors. Primers for the PCR totalled 60 Vbeta and 13 Jbeta. TCRdb's table, derived via immunoSEQ multiplex PCR, lists solely in-frame clones and lacks some. The sample consists of 220,000 or so clones, about 81% of them appearing once. The sequenced material came from PBMCs. These receptors came from a woman aged 40 to 50 in good health and CMV-seronegative.

The rearrangement links TRBV25-1 to TRBJ2-1; tentatively, D is TRBD2 (6 bases). Trimming took off 5 bases at V and 8 bases at J, with 7 bases between the two ends. Germline V gives CDR1 MGHDK, CDR2 SYGVNS. The CDR3 contains 11 residues. As DNA, the CDR3 is TGTGCCAGCAGTTGGGGGGATGAGCAGTTCTTC. Its translation: CASSWGDEQFF.

This chain connects TRBV5-5 to TRBJ2-5; D not certain. There are 13 residues in the CDR3. V was pared by 3 bases and J by 1 base, with 7 bases between. The germline V gene has CDR1 SGHKS and CDR2 YYEKEE (reference sequence). CDR3 nucleotides: TGTGCCAGCAGCTCCCGACTCCAAGAGACCCAGTACTTC. It yields the protein CASSSRLQETQYF.

The V and J genes are TRBV7-6 and TRBJ1-3; 8 bases line up with TRBD1. After removal of 7 bases from V and 4 bases from J, the junction contained 9 bases not matched to a gene. Germline assignment: CDR1 SGHVS and CDR2 FNYEAQ. The CDR3 sequence is 15 residues long. CDR3 sequence (DNA): TGTGCCAGCACGCAGGGGGCTCATTGGGGAAACACCATATATTTT. This sequence encodes CASTQGAHWGNTIYF. Looking up the rest from reference TRBV7-6 and TRBJ1-3 gives the full variable domain: GAGVSQSPRYKVTKRGQDVALRCDPISGHVSLYWYRQALGQGPEFLTYFNYEAQQDKSGLPNDRFSAERPEGSISTLTIQRTEQRDSAMYRCASTQGAHWGNTIYFGEGSWLTVV.

The chain joins TRBV5-1 to TRBJ2-2; possibly TRBD2 for D (5 bases). Deletions cut 6 bases from V and 0 bases from J, with 9 bases between. Germline V gives CDR1 SGHRS, CDR2 YFSETQ. The CDR3 is 14 residues long. This CDR3 reads CASMRDTNTGELFF. CDR3 in DNA: TGCGCCAGCATGAGGGATACGAACACCGGGGAGCTGTTTTTT.

The V gene is TRBV6-5, the J gene TRBJ1-6; maybe TRBD1 (5 bases). The germline gives CDR1 MNHEY, CDR2 SVGAGI. The V end lost 6 bases, the J end lost 5 bases, and 14 bases lay between the germline ends. The CDR3 consists of 15 residues. The CDR3 loop reads CASRRGPTHNSPLHF. CDR3 bases: TGTGCCAGCAGAAGGGGTCCAACACATAATTCACCCCTCCACTTT.

The rearrangement uses TRBV28 and TRBJ2-1; TRBD2 matches at 11 bases. This CDR3 spans 19 amino acids. Trimming took 2 bases from V and 2 from J; bases not matched to a gene: 11. The germline gives CDR1 MDHEN, CDR2 SYDVKM. CDR3 region: CASSLGKGLAGITYNEQFF. In DNA form, the CDR3 reads TGTGCCAGCAGTTTAGGGAAAGGACTAGCGGGCATAACCTACAATGAGCAGTTCTTC.

The rearrangement uses TRBV30 and TRBJ1-1, with D possibly TRBD1 on 5 matching bases. The V gene's germline CDR1 is GTSNPN and CDR2 SVGIG (reference sequence). The CDR3 contains 14 residues. The germline V and J ends were trimmed by 4 bases and 4 bases, with 16 bases remaining between them. CDR3 nucleotides: TGTGCCTGGATCTGGGGCAGGGCTGGCACTGAAGCTTTCTTT. This codes for CAWIWGRAGTEAFF.

This clone was counted a single time. The CDR3 DNA is TGTGCCAGCAGCCTGGGGAGCCTTAAGAATTCACCCCTCCACTTT. This translates into CASSLGSLKNSPLHF. This chain joins TRBV13 and TRBJ1-6; D is ambiguous. With 5 bases removed from V and 7 bases from J, the gap between germline ends came to 15 bases. The germline CDR1 and CDR2 sequences are PRHDT and FYEKMQ (reference sequence). This CDR3 spans 15 amino acids.

The rearrangement joins TRBV5-1 to TRBJ2-3; 11 nucleotides match TRBD2. The CDR3 runs 15 residues. With 5 bases clipped from V and 3 bases from J, the junction kept 5 bases outside the gene matches. The germline V gene encodes CDR1 SGHRS and CDR2 YFSETQ. The CDR3 nucleotides are TGCGCCAGCAGTCCGGGACTAGCGGCGACAGATACGCAGTATTTT. Amino acids: CASSPGLAATDTQYF.

V and J are TRBV20-1 and TRBJ2-1; no definite D call. In germline, CDR1 is DFQATT, CDR2 SNEGSKA (reference sequence). This CDR3 is built from 11 residues. Trimming cost V 6 bases and J 12 bases, with 15 bases left between them. This CDR3 reads CSAVRLNGQFF. CDR3 DNA: TGCAGTGCCGTAAGACTTAACGGGCAGTTCTTC.

J is TRBJ2-1 and V is TRBV27; weak D call: TRBD1 (5 bases). Trimming cost V 6 bases and J 8 bases, with 17 bases left between them. Germline V gene sequence: CDR1 MNHEY, CDR2 SMNVEV (reference sequence). The CDR3 is made up of 14 amino acids. In DNA, the CDR3 is TGTGCCAGCAGCCCACCGGGCAGGGTCCATGAGCAGTTCTTC. Translation: CASSPPGRVHEQFF.

This chain connects TRBV6-5 to TRBJ1-3; 8 bases align to TRBD1. Germline CDR1 and CDR2: MNHEY and SVGAGI. V lost 7 bases and J lost 4; bases outside the gene matches: 6. This CDR3 region has 14 residues. CDR3 loop: CASKQGARGNTIYF. CDR3 in DNA: TGTGCCAGCAAGCAGGGGGCGAGAGGAAACACCATATATTTT.

The chain joins TRBV5-5 to TRBJ2-3; D may be TRBD1 (6 bases). V lost 4 bases and J lost 4, with 10 bases in between. The CDR3 has 13 residues. Germline V CDR1 and CDR2: SGHKS, YYEKEE (reference sequence). Written as DNA, the CDR3 is TGTGCCAGCAGCCCAGGGACATCAGATACGCAGTATTTT. Its protein is CASSPGTSDTQYF.

The CDR3 DNA is TGTGCCAGCAGTTACGCGGGGCCGGGGTATGGCTACACCTTC. Its translation is CASSYAGPGYGYTF. The rearrangement joins TRBV6-6 to TRBJ1-2, with a possible D match to TRBD1 (5 bases). CDR3 length equals 14 residues. Germline lookup yields CDR1 MNHNY and CDR2 SVGAGI (reference sequence). V was shortened by 2 bases and J by 5 bases, with 12 bases between the two germline ends.

The CDR3 sequence: CAISAGTSGYNEQFF. In DNA, the CDR3 is TGTGCCATCAGTGCCGGGACTAGCGGCTACAATGAGCAGTTCTTC. The V gene is TRBV10-3, the J gene TRBJ2-1; TRBD2 matches 11 bases. This CDR3 is 15 amino acids long. With 4 bases clipped from V and 3 bases from J, the junction kept 2 bases outside the gene matches. In germline, CDR1 is ENHRY, CDR2 SYGVKD.

V is TRBV19 and J is TRBJ2-3; 7 nucleotides line up with TRBD1. Trimming at V came to 1 base and at J to 3 bases, leaving 7 bases not matched to a gene. CDR1 LNHDA and CDR2 SQIVND come from the germline V gene (reference sequence). The CDR3 has 16 residues. CDR3 residues: CASSIGDRRSTDTQYF. In DNA form, the CDR3 reads TGTGCCAGTAGTATAGGGGACAGACGATCTACAGATACGCAGTATTTT.

The V call is TRBV19, the J call TRBJ1-1, with a possible D match to TRBD1 (5 bases). The CDR3 spans 14 residues. From germline, CDR1 is LNHDA and CDR2 SQIVND (reference sequence). The V gene lost 4 bases and the J gene lost 10 bases, with 19 bases spanning the gap. CDR3 sequence: CASSRRQSNAAAFF. In DNA, the CDR3 is TGTGCCAGTAGTAGACGACAGTCGAACGCCGCAGCTTTCTTT.

The CDR3 spells CASSKPPTGTRPYEQYF. DNA for the CDR3: TGTGCCAGCAGCAAACCCCCGACCGGGACTAGACCCTACGAGCAGTACTTC. The chain combines TRBV7-9 with TRBJ2-7; TRBD2 matches at 8 bases. The germline V gene has CDR1 SEHNR and CDR2 FQNEAQ (reference sequence). V was pared by 5 bases and J by 2 bases, with 14 bases of the junction left unmatched. The CDR3 runs 17 residues.

This clone was counted once. In DNA form, the CDR3 reads TGTGCCAGCAGGCAGGGGGGTTCTAATGAAAAACTGTTTTTT. It codes for CASRQGGSNEKLFF. The chain links TRBV7-2 to TRBJ1-4; TRBD1 matches at 7 bases. With V trimmed by 6 bases and J by 3 bases, 4 bases remained unmatched. Per germline, CDR1 SGHTA and CDR2 FQGNSA. CDR3 length: 14 residues.

In this sample, this clone turned up once. Sequence at one end of the junction differs from germline and may be a read error. V is TRBV7-9 and J is TRBJ1-4; 8 nucleotides match TRBD1. Germline V gives CDR1 SEHNR, CDR2 FQNEAQ (reference sequence). The CDR3 extends over 16 amino acids. Here the CDR3 DNA reads TGTTCCAGCAGCCTTGGACAGGGTCCATTACTTGAAAAACTGTTTTTT. Translated, it gives CSSSLGQGPLLEKLFF.

The chain recombines TRBV27 with TRBJ1-5; D might be TRBD1 (6 bases). V was pared by 3 bases and J by 3 bases, with 9 bases between. Germline V gene data show CDR1 as MNHEY and CDR2 as SMNVEV (reference sequence). CDR3 length: 14 amino acids. Here the CDR3 reads CASSLAGANQPQHF. In DNA form, the CDR3 reads TGTGCCAGCAGTTTGGCAGGGGCCAATCAGCCCCAGCATTTT.

V is TRBV7-9 and J is TRBJ1-2; 7 bases agree with TRBD1. Trimming removed 5 bases from V and 2 bases from J; junction bases left unmatched: 8. The CDR3 loop spans 15 amino acids. Germline V lookup: CDR1 SEHNR, CDR2 FQNEAQ (reference sequence). CDR3 nucleotides: TGTGCCAGCAGCCTGGCTCGACAGGGCAACTATGGCTACACCTTC. This codes for CASSLARQGNYGYTF.

This chain links TRBV7-9 with TRBJ2-7; perhaps TRBD2 as D (5 bases). Germline loops: CDR1 SEHNR, CDR2 FQNEAQ (reference sequence). The CDR3 has 13 amino acids. V was clipped by 5 bases and J by 3 bases, with 11 bases between them. CDR3 sequence: CASSRGLNYEQYF. Written as DNA, the CDR3 is TGTGCCAGCAGCCGCGGACTGAACTACGAGCAGTACTTC.

The rearrangement uses TRBV5-1 and TRBJ2-5; D gene uncertain. There are 18 residues in the CDR3. CDR1 and CDR2 from the germline V gene are SGHRS and YFSETQ. The V end lost 1 base, the J end lost 2 bases, and 21 bases lay between the germline ends. Written as DNA, the CDR3 is TGCGCCAGCAGCTTGTTCCCTGGCATGCAACCCCGACAAGAGACCCAGTACTTC. This encodes CASSLFPGMQPRQETQYF.

This chain links TRBV2 with TRBJ2-1, with unresolved D. Trimming cost V 6 bases and J 0 bases, with 9 bases left between them. Germline V gene lookup returns CDR1 SNHLY and CDR2 FYNNEI. CDR3 length: 14 residues. The CDR3 spells CASSLRSSYNEQFF. The CDR3 nucleotides are TGTGCCAGCAGCCTCAGATCCTCCTACAATGAGCAGTTCTTC.

The genes are TRBV5-4 and TRBJ2-2; 7 bases are shared with TRBD1. Per germline, CDR1 SGHNT and CDR2 YYREEE (reference sequence). V lost 4 bases, J lost 2 bases, and 5 bases stayed unmatched. The CDR3 length is 15 residues. The CDR3 DNA reads as TGTGCCAGCAGCATAAGACAGGGAAACACCGGGGAGCTGTTTTTT. Residues: CASSIRQGNTGELFF.

V usage is TRBV6-4 and J usage is TRBJ2-1; 8 nucleotides match TRBD1. V dropped 4 bases and J dropped 7; count of bases not matched to a gene: 6. Germline lookup yields CDR1 MRHNA and CDR2 SNTAGT. The CDR3 length is 14 residues. This CDR3 reads CASSVQQGENEQFF. The CDR3 DNA reads TGTGCCAGCAGTGTCCAACAGGGGGAGAATGAGCAGTTCTTC.

The genes are TRBV9 and TRBJ1-1; D call uncertain. The germline CDR1 and CDR2 sequences are SGDLS and YYNGEE. Trimming removed 4 bases at V and 0 bases at J, with 10 bases between. CDR3 length: 14 amino acids. The CDR3 bases are TGTGCCAGCAGCCCCGAAATAGTGAACACTGAAGCTTTCTTT. It yields the protein CASSPEIVNTEAFF.

The chain has TRBV19 and TRBJ1-3; D gene uncertain. Germline CDR1 reads LNHDA; CDR2 reads SQIVND (reference sequence). V gave up 10 bases and J gave up 0 bases, with 13 bases separating them. The CDR3 is 14 amino acids. This chain's CDR3 is CATQSDYSGNTIYF. The DNA for the CDR3 is TGTGCCACCCAATCCGACTACTCTGGAAACACCATATATTTT.

This clone was counted only a few times. The chain joins TRBV6-1 to TRBJ2-7; TRBD1 might be the D (5 bases). The CDR3 is 15 residues long. The germline V gene has CDR1 MNHNS and CDR2 SASEGT. The V end lost 3 bases, the J end lost 1 base, and 13 bases lay between the germline ends. CDR3 protein: CASSDVYSGSYEQYF. CDR3 DNA: TGTGCCAGCAGTGATGTCTATTCAGGGTCCTACGAGCAGTACTTC.